A selection of T cell receptor beta chains follows, all from one sample in a study of spatial heterogeneity in lung cancer. TCRdb ran MiXCR on the 5' RACE reads and lists one entry per CDR3 protein. The table lists about 22,000 distinct CDR3 sequences, around 8.8% of them singletons. The specimen was lung tumor tissue, collected at surgery. Receptor source: a male donor with early-stage non-small cell lung cancer. The CDR3 runs from the conserved cysteine through the conserved F or W. D genes are given only for firm matches. Only some rows state a clone size, as once, few, many or a class for expanded clones.

d_call: -
j_call: TRBJ1-1
clone_size: -
v_call: TRBV5-1
cdr3_nt: TGCGCCAGTTCCAGGGGAACTGGGGACACTGAAGCTTTCTTT
cdr3_aa: CASSRGTGDTEAFF

d_call: -
j_call: TRBJ1-5
clone_size: many
v_call: TRBV20-1
cdr3_nt: TGCAGTGCTAGAGTAGGGGATCAGCCCCAGCATTTT
cdr3_aa: CSARVGDQPQHF

d_call: -
j_call: TRBJ1-3
clone_size: many
v_call: TRBV6-2/TRBV6-3
cdr3_nt: TGTGCCAGCAGTAACCGGGACATCGGAAACACCATATATTTT
cdr3_aa: CASSNRDIGNTIYF

d_call: TRBD1
j_call: TRBJ1-1
clone_size: -
v_call: TRBV10-3
cdr3_nt: TGTGCCATCGGGATACAGGGGGACACTGAAGCTTTCTTT
cdr3_aa: CAIGIQGDTEAFF

d_call: -
j_call: TRBJ1-1
clone_size: -
v_call: TRBV28
cdr3_nt: TGTGCCAGCAGTTTATGGCAACAGAGTGAAGCTTTCTTT
cdr3_aa: CASSLWQQSEAFF

d_call: -
j_call: TRBJ2-7
clone_size: many
v_call: TRBV7-6
cdr3_nt: TGTGCCAGCAGCTTAATCCAACCATCAAGCACCTACTCCTACGAGCAGTACTTC
cdr3_aa: CASSLIQPSSTYSYEQYF

d_call: -
j_call: TRBJ1-2
clone_size: -
v_call: TRBV6-2/TRBV6-3
cdr3_nt: TGTGCCAGCAGAATCGTGACAGGAAGCTATGGCTACACCTTC
cdr3_aa: CASRIVTGSYGYTF

d_call: TRBD2
j_call: TRBJ2-3
clone_size: few
v_call: TRBV2
cdr3_nt: TGTGCCAGCAGACCCAGGACTAGCGGGGATCGTGGAGATACGCAGTATTTT
cdr3_aa: CASRPRTSGDRGDTQYF

d_call: TRBD1
j_call: TRBJ2-7
clone_size: many
v_call: TRBV2
cdr3_nt: TGTGCCAGCAGAGGACAGGTTACCTACGAGCAGTACTTC
cdr3_aa: CASRGQVTYEQYF

d_call: TRBD2
j_call: TRBJ2-7
clone_size: few
v_call: TRBV18
cdr3_nt: TGTGCCAGCTCGCCCCTACTAGCGGCCACCTACGAGCAGTACTTC
cdr3_aa: CASSPLLAATYEQYF

d_call: -
j_call: TRBJ2-5
clone_size: -
v_call: TRBV6-1
cdr3_nt: TGTGCCAGCAGGCGGGGGCGAGAGACCCAGTACTTC
cdr3_aa: CASRRGRETQYF

d_call: -
j_call: TRBJ2-5
clone_size: many
v_call: TRBV6-6
cdr3_nt: TGTGCCAGCAGTCCCCAGACAGGGAGGGAGAAAGAGACCCAGTACTTC
cdr3_aa: CASSPQTGREKETQYF

d_call: -
j_call: TRBJ1-1
clone_size: -
v_call: TRBV18
cdr3_nt: TGTGCCAGCTCACCAGACACTGAAGCTTTCTTT
cdr3_aa: CASSPDTEAFF

d_call: -
j_call: TRBJ2-7
clone_size: many
v_call: TRBV5-6
cdr3_nt: TGTGCCAGCAGTCCCGGAGGGGCCCGCGAGCAGTACTTC
cdr3_aa: CASSPGGAREQYF

d_call: -
j_call: TRBJ2-3
clone_size: many
v_call: TRBV6-2/TRBV6-3
cdr3_nt: TGTGCCAGCAGCCTGGGTCGGGAGAGCACAGATACGCAGTATTTT
cdr3_aa: CASSLGRESTDTQYF

d_call: TRBD1
j_call: TRBJ2-3
clone_size: many
v_call: TRBV7-2
cdr3_nt: TGTGCCAGCAGCCCGGGACAGGGGCCCACAGATACGCAGTATTTT
cdr3_aa: CASSPGQGPTDTQYF

d_call: -
j_call: TRBJ2-6
clone_size: -
v_call: TRBV5-1
cdr3_nt: TGCGCCAGCAGCCCAGCCAGCTCTGGGGCCAACGTCCTGACTTTC
cdr3_aa: CASSPASSGANVLTF

d_call: -
j_call: TRBJ2-7
clone_size: many
v_call: TRBV12-3/TRBV12-4
cdr3_nt: TGTGCCAGCAGTTTAACCGTGAGACGCTCCTACGAGCAGTACTTC
cdr3_aa: CASSLTVRRSYEQYF

d_call: TRBD1
j_call: TRBJ1-2
clone_size: many
v_call: TRBV19
cdr3_nt: TGTGCCAGTAGGCCAGGGGGCGCGGGCTATGGCTACACCTTC
cdr3_aa: CASRPGGAGYGYTF

d_call: TRBD1
j_call: TRBJ2-5
clone_size: -
v_call: TRBV28
cdr3_nt: TGTGCCAGCAGACCCGGACAGGGCCAAGAGACCCAGTACTTC
cdr3_aa: CASRPGQGQETQYF

d_call: -
j_call: TRBJ2-7
clone_size: medium-sized
v_call: TRBV7-9
cdr3_nt: TGTGCCAGCAGCTCTACCATGAAAGACTACGAGCAGTACTTC
cdr3_aa: CASSSTMKDYEQYF

d_call: -
j_call: TRBJ1-1
clone_size: many
v_call: TRBV6-2/TRBV6-3
cdr3_nt: TGTGCCAGCAGTTCCCGACAGCGTGAAGCTTTCTTT
cdr3_aa: CASSSRQREAFF

d_call: -
j_call: TRBJ1-6
clone_size: many
v_call: TRBV9
cdr3_nt: TGTGCCAGCAGCGTAGAAGGGGTTAGTTCACCCCTCCACTTT
cdr3_aa: CASSVEGVSSPLHF

d_call: TRBD1
j_call: TRBJ2-7
clone_size: many
v_call: TRBV11-1
cdr3_nt: TGTGCCAGCAGCACCCGGACAGGGAACTACGAGCAGTACTTC
cdr3_aa: CASSTRTGNYEQYF

d_call: TRBD1
j_call: TRBJ2-5
clone_size: few
v_call: TRBV7-8
cdr3_nt: TGTGCCAGCAGCTTACAGGGGGAGAGGGAGACCCAGTACTTC
cdr3_aa: CASSLQGERETQYF

d_call: -
j_call: TRBJ1-3
clone_size: many
v_call: TRBV20-1
cdr3_nt: TGCAGTGCTGTCAGAGGGGGCTCTGGAAACACCATATATTTT
cdr3_aa: CSAVRGGSGNTIYF

d_call: TRBD2
j_call: TRBJ2-2
clone_size: -
v_call: TRBV5-1
cdr3_nt: TGCGCCAGCAGAATAACTAGCGGGGGCCTCACCGGGGAGCTGTTTTTT
cdr3_aa: CASRITSGGLTGELFF

d_call: -
j_call: TRBJ1-2
clone_size: many
v_call: TRBV24-1
cdr3_nt: TGTGCCGCCTCCGGGGGGTCCTATGGCTACACCTTC
cdr3_aa: CAASGGSYGYTF

d_call: -
j_call: TRBJ1-5
clone_size: -
v_call: TRBV14
cdr3_nt: TGTGCCAGCAGCCAAGAGTTAGGTCAGCCCCAGCATTTT
cdr3_aa: CASSQELGQPQHF

d_call: -
j_call: TRBJ1-5
clone_size: many
v_call: TRBV28
cdr3_nt: TGTGCCAGCAGTCCCCCCGACAGATTTCAGCCCCAGCATTTT
cdr3_aa: CASSPPDRFQPQHF

d_call: TRBD1
j_call: TRBJ2-2
clone_size: few
v_call: TRBV5-1
cdr3_nt: TGCGCCAGCAGCGGGTCGACAGGGTCCACCGGGGAGCTGTTTTTT
cdr3_aa: CASSGSTGSTGELFF

d_call: -
j_call: TRBJ2-7
clone_size: many
v_call: TRBV10-3
cdr3_nt: TGTGCCATCAGTGAGCCTCCCGACAGGAGGGGCGACGAGCAGTACTTC
cdr3_aa: CAISEPPDRRGDEQYF

d_call: -
j_call: TRBJ2-3
clone_size: many
v_call: TRBV4-3
cdr3_nt: TGCGCCAGCAGCCGCTGGACAGGGATCGGTAGCGGGAGTATTGCGGATACGCAGTATTTT
cdr3_aa: CASSRWTGIGSGSIADTQYF

d_call: TRBD2
j_call: TRBJ2-7
clone_size: -
v_call: TRBV3-1
cdr3_nt: TGTGCCAGCAGCCAAGGACGAGCGGGGGGTCAAAAGTACTTC
cdr3_aa: CASSQGRAGGQKYF

d_call: TRBD1
j_call: TRBJ2-3
clone_size: -
v_call: TRBV24-1
cdr3_nt: TGTGCCACCAGTGATGGGGGTAGGGGGCGGGATACGCAGTATTTT
cdr3_aa: CATSDGGRGRDTQYF

d_call: TRBD1
j_call: TRBJ1-2
clone_size: -
v_call: TRBV19
cdr3_nt: TGTGCCAGTACTATCCACGAAGGGGGCGCAGGTGGCTACACCTTC
cdr3_aa: CASTIHEGGAGGYTF

d_call: -
j_call: TRBJ2-3
clone_size: -
v_call: TRBV11-2
cdr3_nt: TGTGCCAGCAGCCCAGAGGGGTTGCACACAGATACGCAGTATTTT
cdr3_aa: CASSPEGLHTDTQYF

d_call: -
j_call: TRBJ1-2
clone_size: many
v_call: TRBV5-1
cdr3_nt: TGCGCCAGCAGCTTGGACAGGCCTACCGACTATGGCTACACCTTC
cdr3_aa: CASSLDRPTDYGYTF

d_call: TRBD1
j_call: TRBJ2-1
clone_size: few
v_call: TRBV11-3
cdr3_nt: TGTGCCAGCAGCTTCGGACAGGAGCTTTACAATGAGCAGTTCTTC
cdr3_aa: CASSFGQELYNEQFF

d_call: TRBD1
j_call: TRBJ2-7
clone_size: few
v_call: TRBV27
cdr3_nt: TGTGCCAGCAGTTATGGGGACAGGGCGGGCGGCGAGCAGTACTTC
cdr3_aa: CASSYGDRAGGEQYF

d_call: TRBD2
j_call: TRBJ2-3
clone_size: -
v_call: TRBV14
cdr3_nt: TGTGCCAGCAGCCAGATAGCGGGAGGCACGCAGTATTTT
cdr3_aa: CASSQIAGGTQYF

d_call: -
j_call: TRBJ1-5
clone_size: medium-sized
v_call: TRBV20-1
cdr3_nt: TGCAGTGCTCGAGTTGGGTTTAGCAATCAGCCCCAGCATTTT
cdr3_aa: CSARVGFSNQPQHF

d_call: -
j_call: TRBJ2-5
clone_size: many
v_call: TRBV11-2
cdr3_nt: TGTGCCAGCAGCCCGAACACAGGGCGAGAGACCCAGTACTTC
cdr3_aa: CASSPNTGRETQYF

d_call: -
j_call: TRBJ2-3
clone_size: many
v_call: TRBV7-3
cdr3_nt: TGTGCCAGCAGCTTAAGCCGGGGTTTGGGCACAGATACGCAGTATTTT
cdr3_aa: CASSLSRGLGTDTQYF

d_call: TRBD1
j_call: TRBJ1-2
clone_size: many
v_call: TRBV29-1
cdr3_nt: TGCAGCGTTTATCGTCCGGGACAGCATTATGGCTACACCTTC
cdr3_aa: CSVYRPGQHYGYTF

d_call: TRBD1
j_call: TRBJ1-2
clone_size: many
v_call: TRBV18
cdr3_nt: TGTGCCAGCTCGCCGGGACAGCCAACCTATGGCTACACCTTC
cdr3_aa: CASSPGQPTYGYTF

d_call: -
j_call: TRBJ1-3
clone_size: few
v_call: TRBV5-1
cdr3_nt: TGCGCCAGCAGCTTAGGGTTTAGCTCTGGAAACACCATATATTTT
cdr3_aa: CASSLGFSSGNTIYF

d_call: -
j_call: TRBJ2-6
clone_size: many
v_call: TRBV5-1
cdr3_nt: TGCGCCAGCAGCTTGGTGGTAGGCCCAAGCTCTGGGGCCAACGTCCTGACTTTC
cdr3_aa: CASSLVVGPSSGANVLTF

d_call: -
j_call: TRBJ2-3
clone_size: many
v_call: TRBV7-2
cdr3_nt: TGTGCCAGCAGCCCGGACAGTCAATCGCCGGATACGCAGTATTTT
cdr3_aa: CASSPDSQSPDTQYF

d_call: -
j_call: TRBJ2-2
clone_size: many
v_call: TRBV7-8
cdr3_nt: TGTGCCAGCAGCTTGCAAACGGGGGTCACCGGGGAGCTGTTTTTT
cdr3_aa: CASSLQTGVTGELFF

d_call: TRBD1
j_call: TRBJ1-4
clone_size: -
v_call: TRBV18
cdr3_nt: TGTGCCAGCTCACCGCAGGGGGGTCCTAATGAAAAACTGTTTTTT
cdr3_aa: CASSPQGGPNEKLFF

d_call: TRBD2
j_call: TRBJ2-7
clone_size: -
v_call: TRBV7-9
cdr3_nt: TGTGCCAGCAGCTTTCTAGCGGGGGGGCCGGGTTACGAGCAGTACTTC
cdr3_aa: CASSFLAGGPGYEQYF

d_call: -
j_call: TRBJ1-1
clone_size: -
v_call: TRBV27
cdr3_nt: TGTGCCAGCACACCGCTGGGAACCCGGGACAATGAAGCTTTCTTT
cdr3_aa: CASTPLGTRDNEAFF

d_call: -
j_call: TRBJ1-5
clone_size: medium-sized
v_call: TRBV7-8
cdr3_nt: TGTGCCAGCAGCTTAGGGGGCAGGACGGGAGTTCAGCCCCAGCATTTT
cdr3_aa: CASSLGGRTGVQPQHF